These T cell receptor beta chains were read from a single sample in a study of cytomegalovirus exposure and HLA in healthy donors. TCRdb's table, derived via immunoSEQ multiplex PCR, lists solely in-frame clones and lacks some. The data hold some 150,000 clones, with 70% to 85% observed a single time. The sequenced sample consisted of PBMCs. The source is a man aged 25-45 years in good health and CMV-seropositive. CDR3s include the opening cysteine and the closing phenylalanine or tryptophan. The order of the fields is clone size, D gene, J gene, V gene, CDR3 protein, CDR3 DNA. D genes are given only for firm matches. Not all rows give a size; the values are once, few, many and, for expanded clones, a class.

clone size: .; D gene: TRBD1; J gene: TRBJ1-1; V gene: TRBV19; CDR3 protein: CASRTTGIDEGNTEAFF; CDR3 DNA: TGTGCCAGTAGGACGACAGGGATAGATGAGGGGAACACTGAAGCTTTCTTT
clone size: .; D gene: .; J gene: TRBJ1-1; V gene: TRBV23-1; CDR3 protein: CASSQNSPEAFF; CDR3 DNA: TGCGCCAGCAGTCAAAACAGCCCAGAAGCTTTCTTT
clone size: .; D gene: .; J gene: TRBJ2-3; V gene: TRBV21-1; CDR3 protein: CASIGGGKDTQYF; CDR3 DNA: TGTGCCAGCATCGGGGGGGGTAAAGATACGCAGTATTTT
clone size: .; D gene: TRBD2; J gene: TRBJ2-5; V gene: TRBV4-2; CDR3 protein: CASSQGPAGGSQETQYF; CDR3 DNA: TGTGCCAGCAGCCAAGGGCCAGCGGGGGGATCACAAGAGACCCAGTACTTC
clone size: .; D gene: TRBD2; J gene: TRBJ2-1; V gene: TRBV7-9; CDR3 protein: CASSLSLAGALNEQFF; CDR3 DNA: TGTGCCAGCAGCTTATCATTAGCGGGAGCCCTCAATGAGCAGTTCTTC
clone size: .; D gene: TRBD1; J gene: TRBJ2-7; V gene: TRBV2; CDR3 protein: CASSPNTGDRGFF; CDR3 DNA: TGTGCCAGCAGTCCGAACACGGGGGACAGGGGCTTCTTC
clone size: .; D gene: .; J gene: TRBJ1-4; V gene: TRBV7-2; CDR3 protein: CASSPVLRTENEKLFF; CDR3 DNA: TGTGCCAGCAGCCCAGTGTTGCGGACAGAAAATGAAAAACTGTTTTTT
clone size: .; D gene: TRBD1; J gene: TRBJ2-2; V gene: TRBV4-3; CDR3 protein: CASSQDVGGDGTGELFF; CDR3 DNA: TGCGCCAGCAGCCAAGATGTAGGGGGCGATGGCACCGGGGAGCTGTTTTTT
clone size: .; D gene: TRBD1; J gene: TRBJ1-1; V gene: TRBV9; CDR3 protein: CASSPGQGRDTEAFF; CDR3 DNA: TGTGCCAGCAGCCCCGGACAGGGAAGGGACACTGAAGCTTTCTTT
clone size: .; D gene: .; J gene: TRBJ1-2; V gene: TRBV4-1; CDR3 protein: CASSQVPRTANYGYTF; CDR3 DNA: TGCGCCAGCAGCCAAGTCCCTCGGACAGCTAACTATGGCTACACCTTC
clone size: .; D gene: TRBD2; J gene: TRBJ2-3; V gene: TRBV5-1; CDR3 protein: CASSLETSGGTQYF; CDR3 DNA: TGCGCCAGCAGCTTGGAGACTAGCGGGGGAACGCAGTATTTT
clone size: once; D gene: .; J gene: TRBJ2-1; V gene: TRBV11-2; CDR3 protein: CASSSDSSVDEQFF; CDR3 DNA: TGTGCCAGCAGCTCGGACAGTTCTGTCGATGAGCAGTTCTTC
clone size: .; D gene: TRBD1; J gene: TRBJ2-5; V gene: TRBV9; CDR3 protein: CASSVVQGVGETQYF; CDR3 DNA: TGTGCCAGCAGCGTAGTTCAGGGGGTTGGGGAGACCCAGTACTTC